This T cell receptor beta chain was obtained from a study of T cell changes during pregnancy in multiple sclerosis. Assay: immunoSEQ multiplex PCR; the TCRdb copy retains only in-frame clones and omits some. Here the sample spans approximately 52,000 clones, 88% being singletons. This CDR3 spans 16 amino acids. CDR1 and CDR2 from the germline V gene are SGHRS and YFSETQ. Unmatched junction bases numbered 4, after V lost 0 bases and J lost 2 bases. The chain links TRBV5-1 to TRBJ2-5, with 10 positions matching TRBD2. This sequence was found in a female donor with multiple sclerosis, enrolled in a pregnancy study. Here the sequenced sample was CD4+ T cells from peripheral blood mononuclear cells, taken in the second trimester of pregnancy. CDR3 loop: CASSLDGSGRQETQYF. Here the CDR3 DNA reads TGCGCCAGCAGCTTGGATGGTAGCGGGAGGCAAGAGACCCAGTACTTC.